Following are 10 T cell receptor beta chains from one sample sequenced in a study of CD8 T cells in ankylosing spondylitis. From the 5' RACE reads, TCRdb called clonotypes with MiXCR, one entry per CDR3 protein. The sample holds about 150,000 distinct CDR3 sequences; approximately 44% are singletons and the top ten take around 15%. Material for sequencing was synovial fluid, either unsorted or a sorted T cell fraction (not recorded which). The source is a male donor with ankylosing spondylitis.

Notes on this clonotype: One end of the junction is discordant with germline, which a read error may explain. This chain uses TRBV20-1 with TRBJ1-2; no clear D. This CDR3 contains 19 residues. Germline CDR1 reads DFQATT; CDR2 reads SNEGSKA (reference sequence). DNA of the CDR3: TGCAGGGCTAGTAAATTATCTGCGAAAAGACGGACCCCCAACTATGGCTACACCTTC. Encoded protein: CRASKLSAKRRTPNYGYTF.

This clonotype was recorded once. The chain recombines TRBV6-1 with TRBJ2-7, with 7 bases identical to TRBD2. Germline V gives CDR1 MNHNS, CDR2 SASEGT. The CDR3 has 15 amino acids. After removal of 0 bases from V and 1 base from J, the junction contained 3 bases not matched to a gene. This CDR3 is CASSEAGGGSYEQYF. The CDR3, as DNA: TGTGCCAGCAGTGAAGCGGGGGGGGGTTCCTACGAGCAGTACTTC.

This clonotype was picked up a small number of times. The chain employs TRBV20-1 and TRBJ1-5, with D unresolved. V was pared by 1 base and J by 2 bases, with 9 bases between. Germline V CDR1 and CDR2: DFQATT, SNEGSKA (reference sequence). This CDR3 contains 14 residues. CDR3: CSARALNGNQPQHF. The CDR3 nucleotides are TGCAGTGCTAGAGCCCTAAATGGCAATCAGCCCCAGCATTTT.

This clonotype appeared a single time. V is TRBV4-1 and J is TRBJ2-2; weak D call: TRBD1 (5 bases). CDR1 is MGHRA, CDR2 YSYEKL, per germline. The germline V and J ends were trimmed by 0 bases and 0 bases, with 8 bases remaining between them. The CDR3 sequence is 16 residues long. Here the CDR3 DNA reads TGCGCCAGCAGCCAAGAGGTCAGGGCGAACACCGGGGAGCTGTTTTTT. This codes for CASSQEVRANTGELFF.

CDR3 amino acids: CASSYGGRRNEQFF. In nucleotides, the CDR3 is TGTGCCAGCAGTTATGGGGGGCGCCGGAATGAGCAGTTCTTC. The chain combines TRBV6-2 or TRBV6-3 with TRBJ2-1, with D possibly called TRBD1 or TRBD2 (6 bases each). Germline lookup yields CDR1 MNHEY and CDR2 SVGEGT. There are 14 residues in the CDR3. Trimming cost V 3 bases and J 7 bases, with 13 bases left between them.

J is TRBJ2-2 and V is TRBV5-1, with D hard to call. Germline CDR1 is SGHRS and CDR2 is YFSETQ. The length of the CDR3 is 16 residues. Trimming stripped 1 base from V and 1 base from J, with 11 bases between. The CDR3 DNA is TGCGCCAGCAGCTTGTTCGGGCTCCAGAACACCGGGGAGCTGTTTTTT. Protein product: CASSLFGLQNTGELFF.

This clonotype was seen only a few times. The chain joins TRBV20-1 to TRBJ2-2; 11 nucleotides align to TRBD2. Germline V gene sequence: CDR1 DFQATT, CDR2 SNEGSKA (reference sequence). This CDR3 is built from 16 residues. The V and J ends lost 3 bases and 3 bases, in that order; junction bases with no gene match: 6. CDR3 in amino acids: CSARDQLAGDTGELFF. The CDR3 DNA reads TGCAGTGCTAGGGACCAACTAGCGGGAGACACCGGGGAGCTGTTTTTT.

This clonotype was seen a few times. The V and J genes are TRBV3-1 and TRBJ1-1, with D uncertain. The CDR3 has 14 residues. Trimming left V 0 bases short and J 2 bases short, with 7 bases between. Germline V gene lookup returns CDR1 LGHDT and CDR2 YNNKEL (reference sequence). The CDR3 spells CASSQEGGNTEAFF. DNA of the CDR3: TGTGCCAGCAGCCAAGAGGGCGGAAACACTGAAGCTTTCTTT. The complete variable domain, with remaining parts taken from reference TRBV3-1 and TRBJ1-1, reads DTAVSQTPKYLVTQMGNDKSIKCEQNLGHDTMYWYKQDSKKFLKIMFSYNNKELIINETVPNRFSPKSPDKAHLNLHINSLELGDSAVYFCASSQEGGNTEAFFGQGTRLTVV.

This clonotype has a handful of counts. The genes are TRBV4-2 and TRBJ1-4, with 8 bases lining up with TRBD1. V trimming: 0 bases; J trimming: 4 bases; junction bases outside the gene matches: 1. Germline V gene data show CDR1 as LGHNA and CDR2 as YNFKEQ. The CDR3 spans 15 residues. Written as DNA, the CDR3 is TGTGCCAGCAGCCAAGAGACAGGGGATAATGAAAAACTGTTTTTT. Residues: CASSQETGDNEKLFF.

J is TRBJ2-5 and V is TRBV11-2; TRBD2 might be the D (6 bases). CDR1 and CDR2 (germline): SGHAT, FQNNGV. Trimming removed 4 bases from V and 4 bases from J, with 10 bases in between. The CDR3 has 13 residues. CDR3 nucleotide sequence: TGTGCCAGCAGCTACCGGGAGCCAGAGACCCAGTACTTC. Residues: CASSYREPETQYF.